This passage covers 10 T cell receptor beta chains from one sample sequenced in a study of beta chain features in type 1 diabetes. No cognate antigen is known for these TCRs. What was sequenced were expressed TCRB transcripts, since all of the isolated RNA had been reverse transcribed. Sequencing was performed with immunoSEQ multiplex PCR; in TCRdb, only in-frame clones are kept and a portion is missing. The sample has some 350,000 clones, about 13% seen once; the top ten hold about 0.016%. Points from the study as a whole: Moderate yet significant TCRB CDR3 shortening was seen in Type 1 diabetes patients in all four CD4+ subsets.

Sequenced sample: naive CD4+ T cells from blood. The receptors shown here come from a woman between 18 and 29 years old with type 1 diabetes.

The rearrangement links TRBV11-2 to TRBJ2-6, with D possibly matching TRBD1 (6 bases). CDR1 and CDR2 (germline): SGHAT, FQNNGV. The CDR3 is made up of 16 amino acids. V was shortened by 3 bases and J by 4 bases, with 13 bases between the two germline ends. The CDR3 spells CASSFDRPLGANVLTF. In DNA form, the CDR3 reads TGTGCCAGCAGCTTTGACAGGCCCCTAGGGGCCAACGTCCTGACTTTC.

The chain has TRBV9 and TRBJ2-4; D is perhaps TRBD2 (5 bases). V lost 3 bases and J 1 base, leaving 11 bases between the germline ends. The CDR3 is 15 residues long. CDR1 is SGDLS, CDR2 YYNGEE, per germline. CDR3: CASSGPGLAKNIQYF. The CDR3 region has the DNA TGTGCCAGCAGCGGGCCAGGACTCGCCAAAAACATTCAGTACTTC.

This clone was seen more than once but under ten times. This chain links TRBV9 with TRBJ2-5, with 13 bases matching TRBD2. Germline V gives CDR1 SGDLS, CDR2 YYNGEE. The CDR3 totals 16 residues. V lost 4 bases and J lost 4; bases outside the gene matches: 7. Written as DNA, the CDR3 is TGTGCCAGCAGCAAAGGACTAGCGGGAGTGGGAGAGACCCAGTACTTC. This gives the protein CASSKGLAGVGETQYF.

This clone was seen only a few times. The V gene is TRBV30, the J gene TRBJ2-7, with 7 positions matching TRBD1. The germline CDR1 and CDR2 sequences are GTSNPN and SVGIG (reference sequence). CDR3 length: 13 residues. V shed 1 base, J shed 7 bases, and the junction held 7 bases outside the gene matches. The CDR3 here is CAWSEGQSLEQYF. The CDR3 coding sequence is TGTGCCTGGAGTGAGGGACAGTCCTTGGAGCAGTACTTC.

This clone turned up a few times. V gene TRBV5-4 combines with J gene TRBJ1-2; TRBD1 aligns across 7 bases. This CDR3 is 15 amino acids long. CDR1 and CDR2 (germline): SGHNT, YYREEE (reference sequence). V lost 0 bases and J lost 8; bases outside the gene matches: 10. The CDR3 bases are TGTGCCAGCAGCTTGGGTAACAGGGGAATAGGGGGCTACACCTTC. This translates into CASSLGNRGIGGYTF.

This chain connects TRBV30 to TRBJ1-1; the match to TRBD1 covers 8 bases. Per the germline V gene, CDR1 is GTSNPN and CDR2 is SVGIG (reference sequence). CDR3 size: 13 residues. Trimming removed 4 bases from V and 2 bases from J; junction bases left unmatched: 3. CDR3 in amino acids: CAWTDRANTEAFF. DNA for the CDR3: TGTGCCTGGACGGACAGGGCCAACACTGAAGCTTTCTTT.

The table lists this clone with a few counts. The CDR3 nucleotides are TGTGCCAGCAGTTCCCCCGGGGTTGAGGGTACTATTCATGAGCAGTTCTTC. Protein: CASSSPGVEGTIHEQFF. J is TRBJ2-1 and V is TRBV28; D is possibly TRBD2 (5 bases). Deletions cut 4 bases from V and 8 bases from J, with 24 bases between. Germline V lookup: CDR1 MDHEN, CDR2 SYDVKM. CDR3 length: 17 amino acids.

The rearrangement uses TRBV30 and TRBJ2-2; 7 bases fit TRBD1. Losses at the gene ends were 4 bases for V and 3 bases for J; bases not matched to a gene: 8. Germline lookup yields CDR1 GTSNPN and CDR2 SVGIG (reference sequence). The CDR3 has 15 residues. The CDR3 region has the DNA TGTGCCTGGAATCGAGTTGACAGGGACACCGGGGAGCTGTTTTTT. Its translation is CAWNRVDRDTGELFF.

This clone was counted only a few times. The chain links TRBV7-3 to TRBJ2-2, with 8 bases that match TRBD2. The CDR3 is 16 amino acids. Looked up from germline, CDR1 is SGHTA and CDR2 is FQGTGA. V was clipped by 0 bases and J by 5 bases; unmatched bases: 5. The CDR3 nucleotides are TGTGCCAGCAGCTTAACCCCACTAGCGGTTACCGGGGAGCTGTTTTTT. It yields the protein CASSLTPLAVTGELFF.

In its sample, this clone was seen a few times. The CDR3 coding sequence is TGTGCCAGCAGTTTTAGGCTAGCGCGCTACGAGCAGTACTTC. It codes for CASSFRLARYEQYF. The chain employs TRBV28 and TRBJ2-7, with a weak D call TRBD2 (6 bases). Trimming stripped 3 bases from V and 3 bases from J, with 12 bases between. CDR1 is MDHEN, CDR2 SYDVKM, per germline. This CDR3 has 14 residues.